This paragraph covers one T cell receptor (beta chain) sequence. The entry originates in a study of blood T cell repertoires in COVID-19. Background on the study: Researchers got acute and convalescent COVID-19 samples from the United States, Italy and Spain. Sample material is recorded as cDNA or gDNA derived from T cells, B-cell-depleted T cells, or PBMCs.

Germline CDR1 and CDR2: SGHRS and YFSETQ. CDR3 length: 15 residues. The J segment lost 8 bases and the V segment lost 4 bases, leaving 12 bases of the junction unmatched. Methods used by the authors: By means of reference gene primer amplification, nucleated cell counts were estimated. TCRdb's copy holds only in-frame clones and misses some; the assay was immunoSEQ multiplex PCR. The DNA gave D and trimming, while V, J and clone size come from that table. Of tens of thousands of clones listed, about 80% are singletons. This clonotype was sampled from a man in his 70s with acute or convalescent COVID-19. The J gene is TRBJ1-5, the V gene TRBV5-1; 7 bases match TRBD1. Sequencing used peripheral blood. CDR3 coding DNA: TGCGCCAGCAGCCCGGGACAGTCGTATGGGGAGCCCCAGCATTTT. Translating gives CASSPGQSYGEPQHF.